This T cell receptor (beta chain) came from a study of neurological immune-mediated disorders. This clonotype has a count of ten or more. The antigen is not known. MiXCR, run by TCRdb on the 5' RACE reads, gives a single entry per CDR3 protein. The sample includes about 66,000 distinct CDR3 sequences, around 3.9% of them seen just once. Trimming removed 1 base at V and 2 bases at J, with 7 bases between. The germline CDR1 and CDR2 sequences are SGHRS and YFSETQ. CDR3 length: 13 residues. Regarding the study as a whole: Falling below healthy controls, multiple sclerosis showed the least TCR clonal expansion, while HTLV-1-associated myelopathy showed the most.

This sequence originates from a man aged 25 to 40 with multiple sclerosis. Sequencing input: PBMCs. V gene TRBV5-1 combines with J gene TRBJ2-7, with D unclear. Here the CDR3 reads CASSLKSTYEQYF. The CDR3, as DNA: TGCGCCAGCAGCTTGAAATCTACCTACGAGCAGTACTTC.